The source of this TCR beta chain is a study of beta chain bispecific antibodies for T cell cancers. About the research overall: Healthy donor T cells cocultured with leukemia lines and bispecific antibodies. The leukemia lines expressed TRBV12-3 (Jurkat) and TRBV5-5 (HPB-ALL). General study results and limits: In these mixed samples, most targeted TRBV reads derived from the leukemia cell line.

This clonotype has at least ten counts. Its antigen remains unknown. Clonotype quantities came from unique molecular identifier barcode counts. TCRdb redid the calling of the 5' RACE reads with MiXCR, one entry per CDR3 protein. The table records 20,000 to 25,000 distinct CDR3 sequences, about 2.7% of them present only once. Blood mononuclear cells were expanded for 3 days using either OKT3 anti-CD3 antibody or CD3/CD28 beads. 5 x 10^4 or so normal T cells were cocultured with 5 x 10^4 or so target cells and bispecific antibody. The CDR3 spans 16 residues. CDR1 and CDR2 from the germline V gene are ENHRY and SYGVKD. The V segment lost 0 bases and the J segment 2 bases; nucleotides outside the gene matches: 5.

The source material was healthy donor T cells cultured with leukemia cells. The chain has TRBV10-3 and TRBJ2-3; 7 nucleotides agree with TRBD2. The TCR comes from a human donor in good health. Some clones in this sample may be carry-over from other donors' samples. Written as DNA, the CDR3 is TGTGCCATCAGTGAGTCACAGCGGGGAACCACAGATACGCAGTATTTT. Its protein product is CAISESQRGTTDTQYF.